The 15 T cell receptor beta chains reported below all come from one sample, sequenced in a study of blood T cell repertoires in COVID-19. The table came from immunoSEQ multiplex PCR; TCRdb's copy has only in-frame clones and leaves some out. Here the sample spans some 180,000 clones, roughly 83% being singletons. Sequencing used peripheral blood. The receptors here all came from a woman aged 40 to 50 with COVID-19, enrolled during active disease.

This clone was seen only once. The rearrangement uses TRBV7-2 and TRBJ1-4, with TRBD1 matching over 10 bases. CDR3 length equals 14 residues. The germline V gene has CDR1 SGHTA and CDR2 FQGNSA. The V gene end was trimmed by 4 bases and the J gene end by 6 bases; junction bases not matched to a gene: 2. The DNA for the CDR3 is TGTGCCAGCAGCTCGGGACAGGGGTATGAAAAACTGTTTTTT. It yields the protein CASSSGQGYEKLFF.

The V call is TRBV10-1, the J call TRBJ1-2; D not certain. Germline values: CDR1 WNHNN, CDR2 SYGVQD (reference sequence). V was clipped by 6 bases and J by 7 bases, with 15 bases between them. This CDR3 spans 13 amino acids. The CDR3, as DNA: TGCGCCAGCAGCCGCTCGATGTCGGGTGGCTACACCTTC. This translates into CASSRSMSGGYTF.

CDR3 loop: CASSQGAVTEAFF. CDR3 nucleotide sequence: TGTGCCAGCAGTCAGGGGGCCGTCACTGAAGCTTTCTTT. The J gene is TRBJ1-1, the V gene TRBV12-3 or TRBV12-4; 8 bases align to TRBD1. Trimming took 5 bases from V and 4 from J; bases not matched to a gene: 3. There are 13 residues in the CDR3.

This sequence joins TRBV27 and TRBJ2-5; 13 bases agree with TRBD2. V lost 5 bases to trimming and J lost 4 bases; unmatched junction nucleotides: 1. Per the germline V gene, CDR1 is MNHEY and CDR2 is SMNVEV (reference sequence). The CDR3 consists of 14 residues. The CDR3 region has the DNA TGTGCCAGCAGTGGACTAGCGGGAGCAGAGACCCAGTACTTC. It is translated as CASSGLAGAETQYF.

The chain has TRBV6-5 and TRBJ2-3; D may be TRBD2 (5 bases). The V end was cut by 7 bases, the J end by 0 bases, with 14 bases between. CDR3 length equals 15 residues. CDR1 MNHEY and CDR2 SVGAGI come from the germline V gene. CDR3 loop: CASKSTRYSTDTQYF. In DNA, the CDR3 is TGTGCCAGCAAAAGTACTAGGTATAGCACAGATACGCAGTATTTT.

This chain joins TRBV19 and TRBJ1-6, with TRBD1 as a possible D gene (5 bases). Per germline, CDR1 LNHDA and CDR2 SQIVND (reference sequence). Trimming cost V 3 bases and J 5 bases, with 20 bases left between them. The length of the CDR3 is 18 residues. The CDR3 region has the DNA TGTGCCAGTAGTATCTACCCTACAGGCATTAGGAATAATTCACCCCTCCACTTT. It encodes CASSIYPTGIRNNSPLHF.

This clone occurred once. This chain uses TRBV19 with TRBJ1-5; TRBD1 is a possible D gene (5 bases). This CDR3 comprises 15 residues. V lost 7 bases and J 0 bases, leaving 13 bases between the germline ends. Germline lookup yields CDR1 LNHDA and CDR2 SQIVND (reference sequence). The CDR3 DNA reads as TGTGCCAGTAAGATGGACACCTATAGCAATCAGCCCCAGCATTTT. As protein: CASKMDTYSNQPQHF.

The chain combines TRBV6-5 with TRBJ1-5; D unresolved. Trimming took off 2 bases at V and 7 bases at J, with 9 bases between the two ends. CDR3 length: 13 amino acids. Germline V gene lookup returns CDR1 MNHEY and CDR2 SVGAGI. The CDR3 nucleotides read TGTGCCAGCAGTTACGGAGGGAGACAGCCCCAGCATTTT. This encodes CASSYGGRQPQHF.

V is TRBV4-1 and J is TRBJ2-5; the D gene is possibly TRBD1 (8 bases). This CDR3 has 16 amino acids. Trimming pared 5 bases from V and 1 base from J, leaving 17 bases between. CDR1 and CDR2 (germline): MGHRA, YSYEKL. The CDR3 DNA sequence: TGCGCCAGCAGCAGGGGGGGCGGGACAGGCCAAGAGACCCAGTACTTC. Encoded protein: CASSRGGGTGQETQYF.

The chain combines TRBV6-5 with TRBJ1-2, with 11 nucleotides matching TRBD1. This CDR3 is built from 14 residues. Unmatched junction bases numbered 0, after V lost 4 bases and J lost 2 bases. Germline V CDR1 and CDR2: MNHEY, SVGAGI. DNA for the CDR3: TGTGCCAGCAGTTGGGACAGGGGGAACTATGGCTACACCTTC. The encoded protein is CASSWDRGNYGYTF.

V is TRBV7-8 and J is TRBJ1-5, with D possibly being TRBD1 (6 bases). This CDR3 has 17 amino acids. V gave up 5 bases and J gave up 4 bases, with 21 bases separating them. CDR1 and CDR2 from the germline V gene are SGHVS and FQNEAQ. CDR3 sequence reads: CASSRRSPQGVNQPQHF. CDR3 DNA sequence: TGTGCCAGCAGCCGAAGGTCCCCACAGGGAGTAAATCAGCCCCAGCATTTT.

CDR3 sequence: CASTSTLAGGGYTF. CDR3 DNA: TGTGCCAGCACCTCAACCTTGGCGGGTGGTGGCTACACCTTC. The chain is built from TRBV7-2 and TRBJ1-2; D gene ambiguous. CDR1 and CDR2 (germline): SGHTA, FQGNSA. The ends were cut back, 7 bases at V and 7 bases at J, with 19 bases in the middle. This CDR3 spans 14 amino acids.

The chain has TRBV19 and TRBJ2-5; 9 nucleotides align to TRBD2. V dropped 2 bases and J dropped 2; count of bases not matched to a gene: 9. Per germline, CDR1 LNHDA and CDR2 SQIVND (reference sequence). This CDR3 comprises 17 residues. The chain's CDR3 is CASSILHSGSAQETQYF. For the CDR3, the DNA is TGTGCCAGTAGTATATTACATAGCGGGAGCGCACAAGAGACCCAGTACTTC.

The V and J genes are TRBV2 and TRBJ2-1, with a weak D call TRBD2 (6 bases). The V gene lost 7 bases and the J gene lost 7 bases, with 11 bases spanning the gap. Germline V lookup: CDR1 SNHLY, CDR2 FYNNEI. This CDR3 is built from 12 residues. The CDR3 sequence: CASMGGFNEQFF. The CDR3 nucleotides are TGTGCCAGCATGGGGGGTTTTAATGAGCAGTTCTTC.

CDR3 in amino acids: CASSRRLAGNEQYF. The CDR3 DNA sequence: TGTGCCAGCAGCCGCCGACTAGCGGGAAACGAGCAGTACTTC. V gene TRBV7-2 combines with J gene TRBJ2-7; 11 nucleotides line up with TRBD2. CDR1 is SGHTA, CDR2 FQGNSA, per germline. The CDR3 is 14 amino acids. After removal of 5 bases from V and 5 bases from J, the junction contained 5 bases not matched to a gene.